This TCR beta chain was found in a study of post-analysis software for immune sequencing data. Note on this clonotype: The antigen is undetermined.

Broader study findings: Pronounced co-clustering by F measure was evident among identically batched samples. Multiple sclerosis was associated with a significant reduction in normalized Chao1 diversity relative to controls. A few TRBV segments (TRBV5-6, TRBV5-1 and TRBV20-1 among them) occurred more frequently in patients than in controls.

Tagging with unique molecular identifiers was a feature of the TCR beta cDNA libraries. TCRdb recomputed calls from the PCR reads with MiXCR, one row per CDR3 protein. The table has some 450,000 distinct CDR3 sequences, roughly 45% seen once. The V segment lost 3 bases and the J segment 9 bases; nucleotides outside the gene matches: 8. The germline CDR1 and CDR2 sequences are SGHAT and FQNNGV. The CDR3 is made up of 15 amino acids. The chain uses TRBV11-2 and TRBJ2-1; 10 bases match TRBD2. Sequencing input: blood. The TCR originated in a girl aged 5-17 years with multiple sclerosis. Here the CDR3 reads CASSFDLAGAGEQFF. CDR3 coding DNA: TGTGCCAGCAGCTTTGATCTAGCGGGAGCGGGTGAGCAGTTCTTC. The whole variable domain, remainder taken from reference TRBV11-2 and TRBJ2-1, is EAGVAQSPRYKIIEKRQSVAFWCNPISGHATLYWYQQILGQGPKLLIQFQNNGVVDDSQLPKDRFSAERLKGVDSTLKIQPAKLEDSAVYLCASSFDLAGAGEQFFGPGTRLTVL.